The 22 T cell receptor beta chains below come from one sample, sequenced in a study of T cell responses to AZD1222 COVID-19 vaccine. Sequencing used immunoSEQ multiplex PCR; TCRdb keeps in-frame clones, though not all of them. The sample has about 100,000 clones, approximately 89% seen once; the top ten hold around 3.8%. The source was peripheral blood, collected on day 0 of MenACWY control vaccination. These receptor sequences come from an adult in good health.

The CDR3 DNA follows: TGTGCCAGCAGCTTGGGGTTGGGTTCACCCCTCCACTTT. This gives the protein CASSLGLGSPLHF. The chain uses TRBV7-9 and TRBJ1-6; D call uncertain. Trimming removed 3 bases from V and 9 bases from J, with 9 bases in between. This CDR3 has 13 amino acids. CDR1 is SEHNR, CDR2 FQNEAQ, per germline (reference sequence). Based on the CDR3 plus reference TRBV7-9 and TRBJ1-6, the full variable domain is DTGVSQNPRHKITKRGQNVTFRCDPISEHNRLYWYRQTLGQGPEFLTYFQNEAQLEKSRLLSDRFSAERPKGSFSTLEIQRTEQGDSAMYLCASSLGLGSPLHFGNGTRLTVT.

This clone was seen just once. The chain employs TRBV19 and TRBJ1-1, with unresolved D. Germline values: CDR1 LNHDA, CDR2 SQIVND (reference sequence). The CDR3 contains 14 residues. The V gene lost 5 bases and the J gene lost 1 base, with 11 bases spanning the gap. The CDR3 here is CASSPYAGNTEAFF. CDR3 coding DNA: TGTGCCAGTAGTCCCTACGCGGGGAACACTGAAGCTTTCTTT.

The V call is TRBV27, the J call TRBJ1-1, with D unresolved. Trimming removed 3 bases at V and 2 bases at J, with 7 bases between. The CDR3 has 13 residues. Germline CDR1 MNHEY, CDR2 SMNVEV (reference sequence). The CDR3 spells CASSFSVNTEAFF. DNA of the CDR3: TGTGCCAGCAGTTTTAGCGTCAACACTGAAGCTTTCTTT.

The chain carries TRBV18 and TRBJ1-2; D perhaps matches TRBD1 (6 bases). V lost 2 bases and J 0 bases, leaving 10 bases between the germline ends. The CDR3 totals 15 residues. Germline V lookup: CDR1 KGHSH, CDR2 LQKENI. CDR3 coding DNA: TGTGCCAGCTCACCATCAGACAGGACTAACTATGGCTACACCTTC. Translated, it gives CASSPSDRTNYGYTF.

The table lists this clone with a few counts. The J gene is TRBJ2-1, the V gene TRBV20-1; D uncertain. CDR1 is DFQATT and CDR2 is SNEGSKA in the germline V gene (reference sequence). Trimming left V 5 bases short and J 9 bases short, with 11 bases between. This CDR3 is 11 amino acids long. The CDR3 is CSAWLVLEQFF. As DNA, the CDR3 is TGCAGTGCTTGGCTCGTCCTTGAGCAGTTCTTC.

The chain links TRBV28 to TRBJ1-1, with D perhaps matching TRBD1 (6 bases). This CDR3 region has 16 residues. Germline CDR1 is MDHEN and CDR2 is SYDVKM. The V end lost 4 bases, the J end lost 1 base, and 16 bases lay between the germline ends. CDR3 sequence reads: CASSSDLQGANTEAFF. In DNA, the CDR3 is TGTGCCAGCAGTTCGGACCTACAGGGCGCGAACACTGAAGCTTTCTTT.

This sequence joins TRBV7-2 and TRBJ1-2; tentative D call: TRBD1 (5 bases). This CDR3 contains 12 residues. The germline CDR1 and CDR2 sequences are SGHTA and FQGNSA. Trimming took off 5 bases at V and 6 bases at J, with 10 bases between the two ends. For the CDR3, the DNA is TGTGCCAGCAGCCCGCTCAGGGATGGCTACACCTTC. This codes for CASSPLRDGYTF.

V usage is TRBV11-2 and J usage is TRBJ1-4, with D uncertain. The CDR3 runs to 12 residues. The germline V and J ends were trimmed by 2 bases and 8 bases, with 6 bases remaining between them. Germline values: CDR1 SGHAT, CDR2 FQNNGV. This CDR3 reads CASSLRWEKLFF. In nucleotides, the CDR3 is TGTGCCAGCAGCTTAAGATGGGAAAAACTGTTTTTT.

The chain couples TRBV25-1 to TRBJ2-2, with a weak D call TRBD1 (6 bases). Trimming shortened V by 6 bases and J by 4 bases, and 9 bases separated the two germline ends. The CDR3 loop spans 13 amino acids. From germline, CDR1 is MGHDK and CDR2 SYGVNS. CDR3 sequence: CASRKGGTGELFF. CDR3 bases: TGTGCCAGCAGAAAAGGGGGCACCGGGGAGCTGTTTTTT.

The rearrangement joins TRBV9 to TRBJ1-3; no reliable D call. V was pared by 5 bases and J by 0 bases, with 12 bases between. The germline V gene has CDR1 SGDLS and CDR2 YYNGEE. CDR3 length: 15 amino acids. CDR3 region: CASSADGSSGNTIYF. The CDR3 DNA reads TGTGCCAGCAGTGCGGACGGGTCCTCTGGAAACACCATATATTTT.

The chain links TRBV30 to TRBJ1-6; 7 bases map to TRBD1. J was trimmed by 4 bases and V by 8 bases; bases with no gene match: 8. The CDR3 loop spans 14 amino acids. From germline, CDR1 is GTSNPN and CDR2 SVGIG (reference sequence). In DNA form, the CDR3 reads TGTGCCGGGGGACAGATCACTTATAATTCACCCCTCCACTTT. Its protein product is CAGGQITYNSPLHF.

This rearrangement joins TRBV19 to TRBJ1-4; 8 bases align to TRBD1. The J segment lost 7 bases and the V segment lost 4 bases, leaving 8 bases of the junction unmatched. This CDR3 spans 15 amino acids. Germline CDR1 and CDR2: LNHDA and SQIVND (reference sequence). The CDR3 reads CASSTRQGPFEKLFF. The CDR3 DNA is TGTGCCAGTAGTACCAGACAGGGGCCATTTGAAAAACTGTTTTTT.

The genes are TRBV2 and TRBJ1-4, with D unclear. The ends were cut back, 6 bases at V and 17 bases at J, with 22 bases in the middle. This CDR3 region has 13 residues. Germline-derived CDR1 and CDR2 are SNHLY and FYNNEI. In nucleotides, the CDR3 is TGTGCCAGCAGGGACCCCCTCGTGACGGCAACATTTTTT. Protein: CASRDPLVTATFF.

This clone was seen once. The chain has TRBV6-6 and TRBJ1-3, with 7 positions matching TRBD1. The CDR3 covers 15 residues. Trimming removed 6 bases from V and 0 bases from J; junction bases left unmatched: 5. Germline V gene data show CDR1 as MNHNY and CDR2 as SVGAGI (reference sequence). CDR3 region: CASSPDRPSGNTIYF. DNA of the CDR3: TGTGCCAGCAGCCCGGACAGGCCCTCTGGAAACACCATATATTTT.

This sequence joins TRBV7-2 and TRBJ2-2, with 10 positions matching TRBD1. The CDR3 runs to 16 residues. The germline CDR1 and CDR2 sequences are SGHTA and FQGNSA. V lost 1 base and J lost 4; bases outside the gene matches: 3. CDR3 nucleotides: TGTGCCAGCAGCTTAGAAGGGACAGGGGTCACCGGGGAGCTGTTTTTT. It translates to CASSLEGTGVTGELFF.

The J gene is TRBJ2-2, the V gene TRBV5-4, with 7 bases aligning to TRBD2. The junction had 10 bases not matched to a gene; V was cut back by 4 bases and J by 4 bases. Germline loops: CDR1 SGHNT, CDR2 YYREEE (reference sequence). There are 16 residues in the CDR3. The CDR3 loop is CASSLGGGGATGELFF. The CDR3 coding sequence is TGTGCCAGCAGCCTAGGCGGGGGAGGTGCCACCGGGGAGCTGTTTTTT.

The chain recombines TRBV7-9 with TRBJ1-1; D remains ambiguous. CDR1 is SEHNR, CDR2 FQNEAQ, per germline (reference sequence). This CDR3 is 12 amino acids long. Between the trimmed V and J ends, which lost 5 bases and 6 bases, there was a span of 10 bases. The CDR3 loop reads CASSPDRAEAFF. As DNA, the CDR3 is TGTGCCAGCAGCCCGGATCGGGCTGAAGCTTTCTTT. Looking up the rest from reference TRBV7-9 and TRBJ1-1 gives the full variable domain: DTGVSQNPRHKITKRGQNVTFRCDPISEHNRLYWYRQTLGQGPEFLTYFQNEAQLEKSRLLSDRFSAERPKGSFSTLEIQRTEQGDSAMYLCASSPDRAEAFFGQGTRLTVV.

The chain carries TRBV9 and TRBJ2-1; D call uncertain. The CDR3 sequence is 15 residues long. Germline V gene data show CDR1 as SGDLS and CDR2 as YYNGEE. The V end lost 0 bases, the J end lost 0 bases, and 7 bases lay between the germline ends. The DNA of the CDR3 is TGTGCCAGCAGCGTAGAACTCGGCTCCTACAATGAGCAGTTCTTC. Amino acids: CASSVELGSYNEQFF.

This clone was observed a single time. The rearrangement uses TRBV27 and TRBJ2-7; the match to TRBD2 covers 8 bases. Germline V gene lookup returns CDR1 MNHEY and CDR2 SMNVEV (reference sequence). The CDR3 runs 14 residues. Germline trimming cut 6 bases from V and 3 bases from J; bases unmatched to any gene: 7. CDR3 in amino acids: CASSRASGFYEQYF. CDR3 nucleotides: TGTGCCAGCAGCAGGGCTAGCGGGTTCTACGAGCAGTACTTC.

The rearrangement joins TRBV28 to TRBJ1-2; D call uncertain. Germline V gene data show CDR1 as MDHEN and CDR2 as SYDVKM. The CDR3 is 12 amino acids. CDR3 DNA: TGTTTCGTGAGAGGCCCTAACTATGGCTACACCTTC. Translated, it gives CFVRGPNYGYTF.

This clone was observed a single time. The V and J genes are TRBV19 and TRBJ1-5; D ambiguous. The CDR3 runs 13 residues. V was clipped by 4 bases and J by 4 bases, with 8 bases between them. Germline V gene sequence: CDR1 LNHDA, CDR2 SQIVND (reference sequence). In DNA form, the CDR3 reads TGTGCCAGTAGTACACAGAAAAATCAGCCCCAGCATTTT. It encodes CASSTQKNQPQHF. The whole variable domain, remainder taken from reference TRBV19 and TRBJ1-5, is DGGITQSPKYLFRKEGQNVTLSCEQNLNHDAMYWYRQDPGQGLRLIYYSQIVNDFQKGDIAEGYSVSREKKESFPLTVTSAQKNPTAFYLCASSTQKNQPQHFGDGTRLSIL.

This chain joins TRBV6-5 and TRBJ2-3, with 10 positions matching TRBD1. V lost 6 bases to trimming and J lost 4 bases; unmatched junction nucleotides: 4. CDR1 is MNHEY and CDR2 is SVGAGI in the germline V gene. The CDR3 has 14 amino acids. The CDR3 protein is CASRPGTGADTQYF. The CDR3 region has the DNA TGTGCCAGCAGACCCGGGACAGGGGCAGATACGCAGTATTTT.